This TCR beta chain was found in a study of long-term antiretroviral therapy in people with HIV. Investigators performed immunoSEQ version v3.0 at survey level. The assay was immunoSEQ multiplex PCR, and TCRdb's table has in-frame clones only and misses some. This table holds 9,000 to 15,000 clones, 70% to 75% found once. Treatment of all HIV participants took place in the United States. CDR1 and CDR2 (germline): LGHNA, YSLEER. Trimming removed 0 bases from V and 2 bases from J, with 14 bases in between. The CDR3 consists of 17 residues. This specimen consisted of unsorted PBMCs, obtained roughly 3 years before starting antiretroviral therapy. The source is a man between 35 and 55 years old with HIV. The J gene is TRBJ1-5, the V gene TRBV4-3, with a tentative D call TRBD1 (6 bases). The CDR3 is CASSQEVTGAGNQPQHF. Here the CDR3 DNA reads TGCGCCAGCAGCCAAGAAGTGACGGGGGCGGGCAATCAGCCCCAGCATTTT.